This TCR beta chain emerged from a study of OX40 agonist ivuxolimab in advanced cancers. J lost 10 bases, V lost 1 base, and 13 bases had no gene match. From germline, CDR1 is MDHEN and CDR2 SYDVKM. The CDR3 is 18 residues long. Patients were ruled out by autoimmune disease history or systemic immunosuppression. The timepoints at which blood was sampled were baseline, cycle 4 day 1, and cycle 7 day 1. Details on this clone: Antigen: not known.

TCRdb's copy holds only in-frame clones and misses some; the assay was immunoSEQ multiplex PCR. The sample has 7,500 to 9,000 clones, around 70% seen once. Findings and limits, study-wide: At 0.1 to 3.0 mg/kg, CD4+ and CD8+ blood T cells expanded clonally by week 6.

This TCR was sampled from an adult with an advanced solid tumor such as melanoma, head and neck, liver or kidney cancer. This chain uses TRBV28 with TRBJ1-6; 10 bases line up with TRBD1. The sample was CD4+ or CD8+ T cells sorted from blood, taken in a trial of the OX40 agonist ivuxolimab. CDR3 nucleotides: TGTGCCAGCAGTTTATTTATAGGGACAGGGGCGTATGGGTCACCCCTCCACTTT. Encoded protein: CASSLFIGTGAYGSPLHF. Full variable domain (rest looked up from reference TRBV28 and TRBJ1-6): DVKVTQSSRYLVKRTGEKVFLECVQDMDHENMFWYRQDPGLGLRLIYFSYDVKMKEKGDIPEGYSVSREKKERFSLILESASTNQTSMYLCASSLFIGTGAYGSPLHFGNGTRLTVT.